Listed below are T cell receptor beta chains from one sample, sequenced in a study of T-cell reconstitution after alpha-beta-depleted transplantation in children. TCRdb analysed the PCR reads with MiXCR anew, one entry per CDR3 protein. The sample carries 100,000 or so distinct CDR3 sequences, roughly an eighth recorded once. Sequenced material: PBMCs from the stem cell graft donor, taken from the stem cell graft. These receptors were obtained from a human donor who donated a stem cell graft to a child with inherited bone marrow failure. Each CDR3 is given with its conserved first and last residue. A D gene is named only where the DNA matches it firmly. Where a row states a size, it is once, few, many or the class of an expanded clone; other rows omit it.

J gene	V gene	D gene	clone size	CDR3 DNA	CDR3 protein
TRBJ2-1	TRBV5-1	TRBD2	few	TGCGCCAGCAGCTTACTAGCGCCGTCGAGCTCCTACAATGAGCAGTTCTTC	CASSLLAPSSSYNEQFF
TRBJ2-3	TRBV12-3/TRBV12-4	NA	few	TGTGCCAGCAGCTCTGACGCGGGGGCGGGAACAGATACGCAGTATTTT	CASSSDAGAGTDTQYF
TRBJ2-2	TRBV18	NA	many	TGTGCCAGCTCACCACCAGGTGACGACACCGGGGAGCTGTTTTTT	CASSPPGDDTGELFF
TRBJ2-2	TRBV12-3/TRBV12-4	NA	many	TGTGCCACCGGGACTCAAGTCCGGGAGCTGTTTTTT	CATGTQVRELFF
TRBJ2-7	TRBV5-1	NA	many	TGCGCCAGCAGCTCGTCCGGGCTTAACTACGAGCAGTACTTC	CASSSSGLNYEQYF
TRBJ2-1	TRBV6-1	NA	many	TGTGCCAGCACCGTTCTAGGGGGCGCGGGATACAATGAGCAGTTCTTC	CASTVLGGAGYNEQFF
TRBJ1-4	TRBV12-3/TRBV12-4	NA	many	TGTGCCAGCAGTTTAAATCCGGAAAAACTGTTTTTT	CASSLNPEKLFF
TRBJ2-2	TRBV24-1	TRBD1	many	TGTGCCACCAGTGAAATTGGACAGGGGAGGCAAGACGGGGAGCTGTTTTTT	CATSEIGQGRQDGELFF
TRBJ2-7	TRBV7-2	TRBD2	many	TGTGCCAGCAGCACGGGACTAGCGGTCTACGAGCAGTACTTC	CASSTGLAVYEQYF
TRBJ1-5	TRBV5-1	NA	many	TGCGCCAGCAGCTTGGGAACAGGGTTTGACAATCAGCCCCAGCATTTT	CASSLGTGFDNQPQHF
TRBJ2-5	TRBV19	NA	many	TGTGCCAGTGCGGGACTTTCGTTAGAGACCCAGTACTTC	CASAGLSLETQYF
TRBJ2-2	TRBV10-3	NA	NA	TGTGCCATCAGTGAACAGCCCGGGGAGCTGTTTTTT	CAISEQPGELFF
TRBJ2-1	TRBV7-2	NA	many	TGCGCCAGCAGCTTGGGAGCGAGCTCCTACAATGAGCAGTTCTTC	CASSLGASSYNEQFF
TRBJ2-7	TRBV6-1	TRBD2	many	TGTGCCAGCAGTGAGGCTAGCGGGAGCTCCTACGAGCAGTACTTC	CASSEASGSSYEQYF
TRBJ1-2	TRBV2	NA	few	TGTGCCAGCAGTGGACAGCTTAACTATGGCTACACCTTC	CASSGQLNYGYTF
TRBJ2-5	TRBV7-2	NA	NA	TGTGCCAGCAGCTTAGTCTTCCCAGAGACCCGGTACTTC	CASSLVFPETRYF
TRBJ2-2	TRBV12-3/TRBV12-4	TRBD2	many	TGTGCCAGCAGTCAGACTAGCGGGAGGGCCGGGGAGCTGTTTTTT	CASSQTSGRAGELFF
TRBJ2-1	TRBV29-1	NA	many	TGCAGCGTTGTAAGGACGGAGTACAATGAGCAGTTCTTC	CSVVRTEYNEQFF
TRBJ1-1	TRBV29-1	NA	NA	TGCAGCGTTGTGGAACAGTGGAACACTGAAGCTTTCTTT	CSVVEQWNTEAFF
TRBJ2-4	TRBV12-3/TRBV12-4	NA	many	TGTGCCAGCAGTCTCGTTGGCGGAGGAAACATTCAGTACTTC	CASSLVGGGNIQYF
TRBJ2-3	TRBV29-1	NA	once	TGCAGCGTTTCCCCCAGCGCGGGCACAGATACGCAGTATTTT	CSVSPSAGTDTQYF
TRBJ2-7	TRBV4-2	NA	many	TGTGCCAGCAGCCAAGTCGCTAGAATATCCTACGAGCAGTACTTC	CASSQVARISYEQYF
TRBJ2-7	TRBV5-1	TRBD1	many	TGCGCCAGCAGCTTGGACGGGACAGAACTCTACGAGCAGTACTTC	CASSLDGTELYEQYF
TRBJ2-1	TRBV24-1	TRBD1	NA	TGTGCCACCAGTGATTTGGGGGACAGTTCCTACAATGAGCAGTTCTTC	CATSDLGDSSYNEQFF
TRBJ2-3	TRBV7-6	TRBD2	many	TGTGCCAGCAGCTTGGGTAGCGGGAGGATCACAGATACGCAGTATTTT	CASSLGSGRITDTQYF
TRBJ2-1	TRBV20-1	TRBD2	many	TGCAGTGCTAGAGAGGGACTAGCGTTTTACAATGAGCAGTTCTTC	CSAREGLAFYNEQFF